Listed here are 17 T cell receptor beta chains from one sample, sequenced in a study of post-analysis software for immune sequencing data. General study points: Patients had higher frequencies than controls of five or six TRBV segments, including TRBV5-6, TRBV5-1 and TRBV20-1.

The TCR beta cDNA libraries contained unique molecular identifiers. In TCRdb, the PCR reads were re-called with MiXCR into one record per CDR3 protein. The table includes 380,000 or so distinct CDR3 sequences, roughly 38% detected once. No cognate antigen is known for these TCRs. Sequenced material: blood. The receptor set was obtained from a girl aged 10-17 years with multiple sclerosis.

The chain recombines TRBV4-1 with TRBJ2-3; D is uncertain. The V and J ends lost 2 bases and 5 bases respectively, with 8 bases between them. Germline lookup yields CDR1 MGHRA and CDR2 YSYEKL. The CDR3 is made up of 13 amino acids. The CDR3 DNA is TGCGCCAGCAGCCAAACATGGGTAGATACGCAGTATTTT. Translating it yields CASSQTWVDTQYF.

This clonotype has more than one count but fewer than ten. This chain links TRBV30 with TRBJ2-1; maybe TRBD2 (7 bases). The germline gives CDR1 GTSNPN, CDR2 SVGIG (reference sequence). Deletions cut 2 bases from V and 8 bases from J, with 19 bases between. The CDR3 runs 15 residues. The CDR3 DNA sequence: TGTGCCTGGAGTCGAGGGGGGGCTGTTTTGGATGAGCAGTTCTTC. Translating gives CAWSRGGAVLDEQFF.

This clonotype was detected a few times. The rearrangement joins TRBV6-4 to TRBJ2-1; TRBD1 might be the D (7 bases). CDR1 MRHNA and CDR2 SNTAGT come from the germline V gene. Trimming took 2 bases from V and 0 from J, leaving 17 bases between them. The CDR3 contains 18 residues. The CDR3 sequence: CASSDNGGGVGSYNEQFF. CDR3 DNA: TGTGCCAGCAGTGACAACGGAGGGGGCGTGGGCTCCTACAATGAGCAGTTCTTC.

The CDR3 sequence is CASSLVGGSDSPLHF. CDR3 sequence (DNA): TGTGCCAGCAGTTTAGTGGGGGGCTCGGATTCACCCCTCCACTTT. The gene calls are TRBV12-3 or TRBV12-4 and TRBJ1-6, with a tentative D call TRBD1 (6 bases). The CDR3 covers 15 residues. With 1 base removed from V and 8 bases from J, the gap between germline ends came to 12 bases.

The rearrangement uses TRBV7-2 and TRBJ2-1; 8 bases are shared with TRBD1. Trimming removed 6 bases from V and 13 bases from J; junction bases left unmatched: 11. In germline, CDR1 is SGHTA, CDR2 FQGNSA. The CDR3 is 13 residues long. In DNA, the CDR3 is TGTGCCAGCAGTACCGGGACAGGAAACCCACAGTTCTTC. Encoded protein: CASSTGTGNPQFF.

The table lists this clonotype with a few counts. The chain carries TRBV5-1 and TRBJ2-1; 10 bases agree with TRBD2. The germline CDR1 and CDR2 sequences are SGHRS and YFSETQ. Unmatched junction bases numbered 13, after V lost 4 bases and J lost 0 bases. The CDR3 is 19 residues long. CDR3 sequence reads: CASSQGVAGGRNSYNEQFF. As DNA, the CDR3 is TGCGCCAGCAGCCAGGGGGTAGCGGGGGGCCGCAACTCCTACAATGAGCAGTTCTTC.

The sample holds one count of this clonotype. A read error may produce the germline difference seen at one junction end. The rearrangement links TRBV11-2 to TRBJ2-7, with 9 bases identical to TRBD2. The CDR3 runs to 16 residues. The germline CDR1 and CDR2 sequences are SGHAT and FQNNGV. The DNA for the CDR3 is TGTGCCAACAGCTTAGGGAGGCGGGGGGGCCACTACGAGCAGTACTTC. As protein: CANSLGRRGGHYEQYF.

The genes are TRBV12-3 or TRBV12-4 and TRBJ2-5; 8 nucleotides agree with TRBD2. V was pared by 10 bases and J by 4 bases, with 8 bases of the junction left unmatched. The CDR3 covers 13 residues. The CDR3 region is CATSYTSGETQYF. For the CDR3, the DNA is TGTGCCACCTCTTACACTAGCGGAGAGACCCAGTACTTC.

CDR3 nucleotide sequence: TGCAGTGCTAGGGGGCAACTCCAAGAGACCCAGTACTTC. Translated, it gives CSARGQLQETQYF. The V call is TRBV20-1, the J call TRBJ2-5; possible D gene TRBD1, 5 bases. V gave up 3 bases and J gave up 1 base, with 9 bases separating them. The length of the CDR3 is 13 residues. Germline V gene sequence: CDR1 DFQATT, CDR2 SNEGSKA (reference sequence).

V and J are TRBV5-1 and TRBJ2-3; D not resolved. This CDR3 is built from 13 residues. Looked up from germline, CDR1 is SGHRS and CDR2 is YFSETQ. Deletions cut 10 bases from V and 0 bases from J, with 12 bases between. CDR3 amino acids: CACRLESTDTQYF. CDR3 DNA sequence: TGCGCCTGTCGACTCGAAAGCACAGATACGCAGTATTTT. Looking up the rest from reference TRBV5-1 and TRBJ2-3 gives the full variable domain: KAGVTQTPRYLIKTRGQQVTLSCSPISGHRSVSWYQQTPGQGLQFLFEYFSETQRNKGNFPGRFSGRQFSNSRSEMNVSTLELGDSALYLCACRLESTDTQYFGPGTRLTVL.

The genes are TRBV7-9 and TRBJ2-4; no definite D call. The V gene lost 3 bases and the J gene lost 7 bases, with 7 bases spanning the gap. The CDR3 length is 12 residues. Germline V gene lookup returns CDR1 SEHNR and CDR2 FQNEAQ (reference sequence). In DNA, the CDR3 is TGTGCCAGCAGCTTGAACGCCAACATTCAGTACTTC. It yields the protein CASSLNANIQYF. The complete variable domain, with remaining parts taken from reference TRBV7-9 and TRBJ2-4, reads DTGVSQNPRHKITKRGQNVTFRCDPISEHNRLYWYRQTLGQGPEFLTYFQNEAQLEKSRLLSDRFSAERPKGSFSTLEIQRTEQGDSAMYLCASSLNANIQYFGAGTRLSVL.

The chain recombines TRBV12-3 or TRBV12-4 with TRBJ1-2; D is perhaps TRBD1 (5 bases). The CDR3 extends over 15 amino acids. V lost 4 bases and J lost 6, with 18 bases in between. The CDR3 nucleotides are TGTGCCAGCAGTTCCCGACAGATTCTTTACCATGGCTACACCTTC. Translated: CASSSRQILYHGYTF.

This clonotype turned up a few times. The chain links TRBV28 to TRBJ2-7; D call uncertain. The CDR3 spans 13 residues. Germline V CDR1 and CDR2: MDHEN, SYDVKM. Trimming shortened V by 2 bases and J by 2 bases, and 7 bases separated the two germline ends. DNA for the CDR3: TGTGCCAGCAGTTTAGCCACAACCTACGAGCAGTACTTC. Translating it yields CASSLATTYEQYF.

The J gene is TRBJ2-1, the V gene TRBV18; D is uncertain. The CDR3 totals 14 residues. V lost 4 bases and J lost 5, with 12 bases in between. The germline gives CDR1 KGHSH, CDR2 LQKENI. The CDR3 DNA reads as TGTGCCAGCTCACGCTCCGGTGGGCACAATGAGCAGTTCTTC. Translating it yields CASSRSGGHNEQFF.

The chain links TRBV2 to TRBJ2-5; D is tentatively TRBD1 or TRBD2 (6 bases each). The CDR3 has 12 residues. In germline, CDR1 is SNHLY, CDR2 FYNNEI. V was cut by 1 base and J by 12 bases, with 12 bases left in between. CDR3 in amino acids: CASSEGGAGEYF. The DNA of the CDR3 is TGTGCCAGCAGTGAAGGGGGGGCAGGGGAGTACTTC.

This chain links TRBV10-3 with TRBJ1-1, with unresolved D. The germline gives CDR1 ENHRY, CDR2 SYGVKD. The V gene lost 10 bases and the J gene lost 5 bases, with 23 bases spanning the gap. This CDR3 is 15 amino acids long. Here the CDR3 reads CATRMNFSGRTEAFF. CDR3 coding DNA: TGTGCCACAAGGATGAACTTCTCGGGGAGGACTGAAGCTTTCTTT.

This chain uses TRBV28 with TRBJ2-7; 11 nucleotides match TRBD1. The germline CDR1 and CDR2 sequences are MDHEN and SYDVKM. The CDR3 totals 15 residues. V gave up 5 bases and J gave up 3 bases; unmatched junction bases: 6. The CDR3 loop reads CASSRTGTGGYEQYF. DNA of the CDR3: TGTGCCAGCAGTCGCACCGGGACAGGGGGCTACGAGCAGTACTTC.